This T cell receptor beta chain was sequenced during a study of CD8+CD57+ T cells in acquired aplastic anemia. Looking at the study overall: Each DNA sample taken from sorted CD4+ and CD8+ cells came to approximately 3 ug on average. General study points: Between patients and controls, CD8+ Simpson's diversity did not vary significantly.

Investigators profiled TCR beta VDJ and CDR3 from genomic DNA template. One entry per CDR3 protein, called by TCRdb with MiXCR from the reads. This sample has fewer than 250,000 distinct CDR3 sequences, with approximately 45% found just once. Per germline, CDR1 DFQATT and CDR2 SNEGSKA (reference sequence). CDR3 length: 14 amino acids. The V gene lost 3 bases and the J gene lost 2 bases, with 8 bases spanning the gap. In the case of this clonotype: Its antigen is as yet unknown.

Sequenced patients had shown CD8+CD57+ cell expansion by flow cytometry. Prior therapy had not been administered to any patient at the time of blood sampling. Sequenced sample: sorted CD4+, CD8+, or CD8+CD57+ T cells (not recorded which) from PBMCs. The chain carries TRBV20-1 and TRBJ1-6, with a possible D match to TRBD1 (6 bases). The clonotype was recovered from a human donor with aplastic anemia. The CDR3 is CSASSGAYNSPLHF. CDR3 DNA sequence: TGCAGTGCTAGTTCAGGGGCCTATAATTCACCCCTCCACTTT.